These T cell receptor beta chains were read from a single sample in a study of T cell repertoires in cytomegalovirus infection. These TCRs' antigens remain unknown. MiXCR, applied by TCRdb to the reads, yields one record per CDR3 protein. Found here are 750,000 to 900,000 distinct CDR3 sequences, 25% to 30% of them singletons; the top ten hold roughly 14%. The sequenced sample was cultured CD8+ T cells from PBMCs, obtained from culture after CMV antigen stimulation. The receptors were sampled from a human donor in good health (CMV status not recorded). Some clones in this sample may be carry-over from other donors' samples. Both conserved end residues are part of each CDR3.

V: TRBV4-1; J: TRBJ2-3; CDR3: CASSQGGFGTDTQYF
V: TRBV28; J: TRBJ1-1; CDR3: CASSLRGLIAEAFF
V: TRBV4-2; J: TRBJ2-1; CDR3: CASSVFQGAGYNEQFF
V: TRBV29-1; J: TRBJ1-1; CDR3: CSVEDMYRESEAFF
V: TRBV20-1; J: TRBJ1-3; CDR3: CSARDRHVGNTIYF
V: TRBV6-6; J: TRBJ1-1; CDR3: CASSYSIGRAMNTEAFF
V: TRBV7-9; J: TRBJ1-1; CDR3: CASSPPGQGNTEAFF
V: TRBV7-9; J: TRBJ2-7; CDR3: CASSPGQSAYEQYF
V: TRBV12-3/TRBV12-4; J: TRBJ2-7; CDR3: CASSPGRVEQYF
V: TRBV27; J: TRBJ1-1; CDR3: CASSYGQINTEAFF
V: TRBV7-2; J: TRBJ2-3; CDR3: CASSDRRGVNGFTDTQYF
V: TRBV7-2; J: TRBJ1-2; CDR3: CASSFLDRNYGYTF
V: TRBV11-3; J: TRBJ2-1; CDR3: CASSFPPHSNEQFF
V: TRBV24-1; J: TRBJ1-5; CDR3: CATSDTGTVQPQHF
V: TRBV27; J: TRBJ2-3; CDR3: CASATSSTDTQYF
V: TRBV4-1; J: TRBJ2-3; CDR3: CASSQVGPLDTQYF
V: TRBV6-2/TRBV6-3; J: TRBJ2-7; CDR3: CASSYSGAANEQYF
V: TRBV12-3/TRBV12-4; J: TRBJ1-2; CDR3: CASRGEGTDIPLNYGYTF
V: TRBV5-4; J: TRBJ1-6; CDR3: CASSHKFAGGSNSPLHF
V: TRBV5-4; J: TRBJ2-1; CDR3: CASSLVPSINEQFF
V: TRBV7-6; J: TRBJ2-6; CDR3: CASTGGPVTNVLTF
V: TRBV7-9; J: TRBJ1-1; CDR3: CASLTRGPNTEAFF
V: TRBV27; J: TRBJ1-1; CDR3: CASSLSSSTEAFF
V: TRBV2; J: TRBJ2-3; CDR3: CASNAGSPDTQYF
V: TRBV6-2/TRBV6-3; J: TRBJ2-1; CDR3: CASSYSRGRGETNEQFF
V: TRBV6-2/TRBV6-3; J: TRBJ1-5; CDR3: CASSYTGIGQPQHF
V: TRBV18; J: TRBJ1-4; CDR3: CAGSPTIARATNEKLFF
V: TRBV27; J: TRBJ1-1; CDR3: CASSTNWHLNTEAFF